These T cell receptor beta chains were read from a single sample in a study of blood T cell repertoires in COVID-19. The data were produced by immunoSEQ multiplex PCR, yet TCRdb's version contains in-frame clones alone and is incomplete. The sample records 250,000 to 350,000 clones, over 75% being singletons. The sequenced sample was PBMCs or T cells enriched from blood (not recorded which). These receptors were obtained from a woman aged 25 to 39 who had recovered from COVID-19. Each CDR3 is given with its conserved first and last residue. The D gene is left open where the match is weak. Size tells how often a clone was seen (once, few, many) or the class of an expanded clone, and some rows leave it out.

>NA|TRBJ2-7|TRBV5-8|NA
TGTGCCAGCAGCTTGGGGGCCAGGTTTGAGTTCTTC
CASSLGARFEFF
>NA|TRBJ2-7|TRBV28|TRBD1
TGTGCCAGCAGTCCCGTTAGGGCAGGGGGCCTGGTCGAGCAGTACTTC
CASSPVRAGGLVEQYF
>NA|TRBJ2-3|TRBV15|TRBD1
TGTGCCACCAGCAGAGTTGTGGACAGGGACTCCCATACGCAGTATTTT
CATSRVVDRDSHTQYF
>NA|TRBJ1-2|TRBV12-3/TRBV12-4|TRBD1
TGTGCCAGCAGCCTTGGACAGGGACACACCTTC
CASSLGQGHTF
>NA|TRBJ1-1|TRBV7-9|NA
TGTGCCAGCAGCCCAGGACTGATTGAAGCTTTCTTT
CASSPGLIEAFF
>NA|TRBJ1-5|TRBV28|TRBD1
TGTGCCAGCAGTACGGTCGGACAGGGCCGGTATCAGCCCCAGCATTTT
CASSTVGQGRYQPQHF
>NA|TRBJ1-5|TRBV7-9|NA
TGTGCCAGCAGCCACCCGGGTGATCAGCCCCAGCATTTT
CASSHPGDQPQHF
>NA|TRBJ1-5|TRBV29-1|NA
TGCAGCGTTGAATTAGGGAGTAATCAGCCCCAGCATTTT
CSVELGSNQPQHF
>NA|TRBJ1-2|TRBV24-1|TRBD1
TGTGCCACCGGGACAGGGGATGGCTACACCTTC
CATGTGDGYTF
>NA|TRBJ2-7|TRBV20-1|TRBD1
TGCAGTGCTAGTCCGAACAGGGGAACCCACGAGCAGTACTTC
CSASPNRGTHEQYF
>NA|TRBJ1-2|TRBV2|NA
TGTGCCAGCAGTGGACACGTCAAATATGGCTACACCTTC
CASSGHVKYGYTF
>NA|TRBJ1-2|TRBV5-1|NA
TGCGCCAGCAGCCGGGACACCGACTATGGCTACACCTTC
CASSRDTDYGYTF
>NA|TRBJ2-1|TRBV5-1|TRBD2
TGCGCCAGCAGCTTGGGGGGGACTAGCGGGAGGTGGAATGAGCAGTTCTTC
CASSLGGTSGRWNEQFF
>NA|TRBJ1-2|TRBV28|NA
TGTGCCAGCAGTTTACGGGGAGGGGGCTATGGCTACACCTTC
CASSLRGGGYGYTF
>NA|TRBJ2-7|TRBV28|TRBD1
TGTGCCAGCAGTCCCCGGGACAGCTACGAGCAGTACTTC
CASSPRDSYEQYF
>NA|TRBJ2-7|TRBV4-1|NA
TGCGCCAGCAGCCAAGATTGGGGCCTCTACGAGCAGTACTTC
CASSQDWGLYEQYF
>NA|TRBJ2-5|TRBV5-4|TRBD1
TGTGCCAGCAGCTTCCCGGGACAGGGAGGGACCCAGTACTTC
CASSFPGQGGTQYF
>NA|TRBJ1-1|TRBV7-2|NA
TGTGCCAGCAGCTTAGCGGCAGACACTGAAGCTTTCTTT
CASSLAADTEAFF
>NA|TRBJ1-2|TRBV27|NA
TGTGCCAGCAGTTCCACAAGACAGGTGACCTATGGCTACACCTTC
CASSSTRQVTYGYTF
>NA|TRBJ2-7|TRBV5-4|NA
TGTGCCAGCAGCTTAGCGAGTTCCTACGAGCAGTACTTC
CASSLASSYEQYF
>once|TRBJ2-7|TRBV15|TRBD2
TGTGCCACCAGCAGACCACTAGCGGGAGTAAACGAGCAGTACTTC
CATSRPLAGVNEQYF
>NA|TRBJ1-5|TRBV28|NA
TGTGCCAGCAGTTTCAGGGGCAGTCAGCCCCAGCATTTT
CASSFRGSQPQHF